This T cell receptor (beta chain) was sequenced for a study of beta chain features in type 1 diabetes. Study-level findings and limits: Any HLA-type effect on TCRB rearrangement remained unresolved here. Naive, central memory and Treg TCRB repertoires appeared more alike in patients than in healthy donors.

This clone occurred many times. Its antigen is unidentified. A single heparinised draw of approximately 100 mL on average was taken per donor. The investigators reverse transcribed all of the isolated RNA, so they sequenced expressed TCRB transcripts. This table comes from immunoSEQ multiplex PCR, and its TCRdb copy is limited to in-frame clones, with some not included. The sample has about 320,000 clones, 11% to 15% seen once; the top ten hold 6.7%. Germline V gives CDR1 SGHAT, CDR2 FQNNGV. This CDR3 region has 13 residues. The ends were cut back, 5 bases at V and 7 bases at J, with 11 bases in the middle.

This chain connects TRBV11-2 to TRBJ1-4, with D possibly being TRBD1 (5 bases). The sequenced sample was central memory CD4+ T cells from blood. This TCR came from a man under 40 in good health. The CDR3 reads CASSVKRGEKLFF. The CDR3 DNA is TGTGCCAGCAGCGTCAAGAGGGGTGAAAAACTGTTTTTT. Complete variable domain (other parts from reference TRBV11-2 and TRBJ1-4): EAGVAQSPRYKIIEKRQSVAFWCNPISGHATLYWYQQILGQGPKLLIQFQNNGVVDDSQLPKDRFSAERLKGVDSTLKIQPAKLEDSAVYLCASSVKRGEKLFFGSGTQLSVL.